This T cell receptor (beta chain) appears in the sequencing data of a study of T cell changes during pregnancy in multiple sclerosis. Sequenced by immunoSEQ multiplex PCR; TCRdb stores in-frame clones only, minus some. The sample consists of around 50,000 clones, roughly 94% of them appearing once. CDR1 is SGHTA and CDR2 is FQGTGA in the germline V gene. With 2 bases removed from V and 8 bases from J, the gap between germline ends came to 15 bases. The CDR3 length is 14 residues. The sequencing used CD4+ T cells from peripheral blood mononuclear cells, collected in the second trimester of pregnancy. The receptor was derived from a female donor with multiple sclerosis, enrolled in a pregnancy study. The gene calls are TRBV7-3 and TRBJ1-2; D remains ambiguous. In DNA form, the CDR3 reads TGTGCCAGCAGCTTAGTGAGGGTTGGAGGCGGCTACACCTTC. This encodes CASSLVRVGGGYTF.